Below, one T cell receptor (beta chain) is given with its context. Its antigen is not identified. Amplification used 60 Vbeta primers and 13 Jbeta primers. The table came from immunoSEQ multiplex PCR; TCRdb's copy has only in-frame clones and leaves some out. The table lists 100,000 to 140,000 clones, approximately 76% of them singletons. This specimen belongs to a study of cytomegalovirus exposure and HLA in healthy donors. Germline CDR1 and CDR2: SGHRS and YFSETQ. J gave up 4 bases and V 0 bases, and 2 bases lay outside the gene matches. The CDR3 has 16 residues. General study results and limits: A few V segments could not be told apart, such as TRBV6-2 and TRBV6-3, and were left out. A few CMV-associated chains were confirmed in vitro to be specific for CMV antigens.

The TCR sequence derives from a man between 18 and 29 years old in good health and CMV-seronegative. Sequencing input: PBMCs. The V call is TRBV5-1, the J call TRBJ2-1; 12 positions match TRBD2. The CDR3 DNA reads TGCGCCAGCAGCTTGGCGGGACTAGCGGGTTACAATGAGCAGTTCTTC. This encodes CASSLAGLAGYNEQFF. Together with reference TRBV5-1 and TRBJ2-1, the CDR3 gives the full variable domain: KAGVTQTPRYLIKTRGQQVTLSCSPISGHRSVSWYQQTPGQGLQFLFEYFSETQRNKGNFPGRFSGRQFSNSRSEMNVSTLELGDSALYLCASSLAGLAGYNEQFFGPGTRLTVL.